The clone carrying this T cell receptor (beta chain) occurred many times. This specimen belongs to a study of blood T cells in healthy people across ages. Primers used in a second PCR of roughly 6 to 12 cycles were a sample-barcoded 5' primer and a J-beta primer mix. Each cDNA molecule received a tag from a template-switch adaptor that had 12 random nucleotides. TCRdb re-called the 5' RACE reads through MiXCR, storing one row per CDR3 protein. The sample records 1.5 million to 2 million distinct CDR3 sequences, about two fifths being singletons. V gave up 3 bases and J gave up 6 bases; unmatched junction bases: 12. Germline loops: CDR1 SGHKS, CDR2 YYEKEE (reference sequence). CDR3 length equals 16 residues.

The clonotype comes from a human donor in good health. This rearrangement joins TRBV5-5 to TRBJ2-1, with 7 bases identical to TRBD1. Sequenced: blood. The CDR3 here is CASSSYGRQGFNEQFF. The CDR3 coding sequence is TGTGCCAGCAGCTCTTACGGCAGACAGGGATTCAATGAGCAGTTCTTC.